This entry lists 27 T cell receptor beta chains sequenced from one sample in a study of CD8 T cells in ankylosing spondylitis. One entry per CDR3 protein results from TCRdb running MiXCR on the 5' RACE reads. Here the sample spans 250,000 to 350,000 distinct CDR3 sequences, around 20% being singletons. Sequenced material: blood, either unsorted or a sorted T cell fraction (not recorded which). The receptors were gathered from a male donor with ankylosing spondylitis or in good health (not recorded which).

The chain has TRBV7-9 and TRBJ1-2, with D perhaps TRBD1 (5 bases). Trimming took off 4 bases at V and 6 bases at J, with 21 bases between the two ends. This CDR3 contains 16 residues. Per the germline V gene, CDR1 is SEHNR and CDR2 is FQNEAQ (reference sequence). In DNA form, the CDR3 reads TGTGCCAGCAGCTCCGCTGGGGCAGTTACGAAACATGGCTACACCTTC. Encoded protein: CASSSAGAVTKHGYTF.

The sample holds a few counts of this clonotype. The J gene is TRBJ2-1, the V gene TRBV11-2; TRBD2 aligns across 13 bases. CDR1 SGHAT and CDR2 FQNNGV come from the germline V gene. V lost 4 bases, J lost 6 bases, and 12 bases stayed unmatched. This CDR3 contains 18 residues. The CDR3 DNA follows: TGTGCCAGCAGCTCTCTTCTACCGGGACTAGCGGGGCCCAATGAGCAGTTCTTC. Encoded protein: CASSSLLPGLAGPNEQFF.

This chain joins TRBV12-3 or TRBV12-4 and TRBJ1-6; D is possibly TRBD1 (6 bases). The CDR3 runs 14 residues. V lost 5 bases to trimming and J lost 7 bases, with 12 bases between them. The CDR3 region is CASSPDRRNSPLHF. The CDR3 coding sequence is TGTGCCAGCAGTCCAGACAGGAGAAATTCACCCCTCCACTTT.

There are many counts of this clonotype. V gene TRBV20-1 combines with J gene TRBJ2-3; tentatively, D is TRBD1 (6 bases). The V and J ends lost 5 bases and 4 bases respectively, with 10 bases between them. The CDR3 covers 12 residues. Germline V gene sequence: CDR1 DFQATT, CDR2 SNEGSKA (reference sequence). The CDR3 sequence is CSAAAGADTQYF. CDR3 DNA: TGCAGTGCTGCGGCAGGGGCAGATACGCAGTATTTT.

This clonotype was detected only a few times. The rearrangement links TRBV20-1 to TRBJ2-1; D may be TRBD1 (6 bases). V was pared by 1 base and J by 2 bases, with 12 bases between. The CDR3 runs 15 residues. The germline gives CDR1 DFQATT, CDR2 SNEGSKA (reference sequence). In DNA form, the CDR3 reads TGCAGTGCTAGAGGGGGGCCCATTCCCTACAATGAGCAGTTCTTC. The encoded protein is CSARGGPIPYNEQFF.

The chain is built from TRBV20-1 and TRBJ1-2, with D unresolved. The CDR3 is made up of 13 amino acids. Trimming removed 6 bases from V and 4 bases from J, with 15 bases in between. Germline V lookup: CDR1 DFQATT, CDR2 SNEGSKA (reference sequence). The CDR3 spells CSASPRQPYGYTF. The CDR3 DNA reads as TGCAGTGCCTCACCCCGGCAGCCCTATGGCTACACCTTC.

CDR3 DNA: TGTGCCATCAGTGAGTCTAGCGGGGGTGACCAAGAGACCCAGTACTTC. The encoded protein is CAISESSGGDQETQYF. The chain carries TRBV10-3 and TRBJ2-5; 9 positions agree with TRBD2. The CDR3 length is 16 residues. The germline V gene encodes CDR1 ENHRY and CDR2 SYGVKD. V shed 0 bases and J 0 bases; nucleotides not matched to a gene: 2.

Points on this clonotype: A junction end diverges from the germline sequence, so it may reflect a read error. The chain joins TRBV18 to TRBJ2-5; maybe TRBD1 (6 bases). Germline CDR1 is KGHSH and CDR2 is LQKENI. This CDR3 region has 15 residues. The CDR3 DNA follows: TGTGCCAACTCACTCCTACAGGGCGATCAAGAGACCCAGTACTTC. Amino acid sequence: CANSLLQGDQETQYF.

This clonotype was observed a handful of times. This rearrangement joins TRBV20-1 to TRBJ1-6, with a possible D match to TRBD1 (6 bases). CDR1 and CDR2 (germline): DFQATT, SNEGSKA (reference sequence). The CDR3 length is 17 residues. CDR3 residues: CRALDRLRGSYNSPLHF. The CDR3 nucleotides are TGCAGGGCCCTAGACAGGCTAAGAGGGTCCTATAATTCACCCCTCCACTTT.

Only a few counts were recorded for this clonotype. The V gene is TRBV12-3 or TRBV12-4, the J gene TRBJ1-5; 7 positions agree with TRBD1. This CDR3 is 14 amino acids long. Trimming at V came to 0 bases and at J to 9 bases, leaving 5 bases not matched to a gene. CDR3 region: CASSLAGQLMPQHF. In DNA form, the CDR3 reads TGTGCCAGCAGTTTAGCGGGACAGCTGATGCCCCAGCATTTT.

Many counts were recorded for this clonotype. This chain joins TRBV29-1 and TRBJ2-5; weak D call: TRBD1 (6 bases). V was trimmed by 6 bases and J by 4 bases, leaving 21 bases between them. CDR3 length: 15 amino acids. CDR1 SQVTM and CDR2 ANQGSEA come from the germline V gene. CDR3 sequence: CSVDSGTPGPETQYF. CDR3 bases: TGCAGCGTGGACTCCGGGACACCAGGCCCAGAGACCCAGTACTTC.

This clonotype was counted only a few times. The rearrangement uses TRBV5-1 and TRBJ1-5, with TRBD1 as a possible D gene (5 bases). CDR1 is SGHRS, CDR2 YFSETQ, per germline. The CDR3 sequence is 14 residues long. Trimming removed 0 bases from V and 6 bases from J, with 10 bases in between. The CDR3 DNA reads TGCGCCAGCAGCTTGGACGGGGCACGTCAGCCCCAGCATTTT. This encodes CASSLDGARQPQHF.

This clonotype was seen ten or more times. The V and J genes are TRBV4-2 and TRBJ1-1; D gene ambiguous. Germline V gene sequence: CDR1 LGHNA, CDR2 YNFKEQ. Deletions cut 0 bases from V and 7 bases from J, with 9 bases between. The CDR3 extends over 13 amino acids. CDR3 in amino acids: CASSQDLVDEAFF. CDR3 sequence (DNA): TGTGCCAGCAGCCAAGATCTGGTCGATGAAGCTTTCTTT.

In this sample, this clonotype turned up a few times. The chain is built from TRBV21-1 and TRBJ2-5; the table assigns TRBD2, which was not confirmed against the DNA. TRBV21-1 corresponds to a pseudogene. This CDR3 has 16 residues. CDR3 residues: CASSKEVTSGSETQYF. CDR3 in DNA: TGTGCCAGCAGCAAAGAAGTGACTAGCGGGAGTGAGACCCAGTACTTC.

This clonotype occurred a few times. The CDR3 sequence is CASSPSGTRDTGELFF. CDR3 nucleotides: TGTGCCAGCAGTCCCTCCGGGACAAGGGACACCGGGGAGCTGTTTTTT. The V and J genes are TRBV12-3 or TRBV12-4 and TRBJ2-2, with a weak D call TRBD1 (6 bases). CDR3 length: 16 amino acids. V lost 5 bases to trimming and J lost 3 bases, with 16 bases between them.

The chain is built from TRBV6-1 and TRBJ2-6; D unresolved. Per germline, CDR1 MNHNS and CDR2 SASEGT. CDR3 length: 15 amino acids. V was pared by 6 bases and J by 0 bases, with 9 bases between. This chain's CDR3 is CASSQPGSGANVLTF. The CDR3 DNA follows: TGTGCCAGCAGCCAACCCGGCTCTGGGGCCAACGTCCTGACTTTC.

There are a few counts of this clonotype. The chain links TRBV27 to TRBJ1-4, with D possibly TRBD1 on 6 matching bases. Germline-derived CDR1 and CDR2 are MNHEY and SMNVEV (reference sequence). There are 15 residues in the CDR3. Trimming removed 3 bases at V and 3 bases at J, with 11 bases between. The CDR3 nucleotides are TGTGCCAGCAGTTTCCAAGGGGGGCCTAATGAAAAACTGTTTTTT. It translates to CASSFQGGPNEKLFF.

This clonotype was found a few times. The chain joins TRBV7-3 to TRBJ2-3; 14 bases agree with TRBD2. CDR1 is SGHTA, CDR2 FQGTGA, per germline. The CDR3 has 18 residues. V dropped 5 bases and J dropped 5; count of bases not matched to a gene: 12. CDR3: CASSPLPGLAGVGDTQYF. The CDR3, as DNA: TGTGCCAGCAGCCCCTTACCGGGACTAGCGGGGGTGGGAGATACGCAGTATTTT.

The V and J genes are TRBV7-3 and TRBJ2-3; the match to TRBD2 covers 13 bases. The V gene end was trimmed by 4 bases and the J gene end by 4 bases; junction bases not matched to a gene: 5. CDR1 and CDR2 from the germline V gene are SGHTA and FQGTGA. CDR3 size: 16 residues. The DNA for the CDR3 is TGTGCCAGCAGCTCAAGACTAGCGGGGGGTGCAGATACGCAGTATTTT. The encoded protein is CASSSRLAGGADTQYF.

The sample holds a few counts of this clonotype. The genes are TRBV29-1 and TRBJ2-3, with TRBD2 identical over 8 bases. Germline V CDR1 and CDR2: SQVTM, ANQGSEA. The CDR3 extends over 13 amino acids. V lost 6 bases, J lost 2 bases, and 4 bases stayed unmatched. The CDR3 coding sequence is TGCAGCGTGGGGACTAGGTACACAGATACGCAGTATTTT. The encoded protein is CSVGTRYTDTQYF.

This clonotype showed up just a few times. This rearrangement joins TRBV9 to TRBJ2-5, with D perhaps matching TRBD2 (6 bases). The CDR3 is made up of 13 amino acids. Trimming took off 4 bases at V and 5 bases at J, with 12 bases between the two ends. CDR1 SGDLS and CDR2 YYNGEE come from the germline V gene. In DNA, the CDR3 is TGTGCCAGCAGCCCCACTAGCTGGGAGACCCAGTACTTC. Residues: CASSPTSWETQYF.

This clonotype occurred many times. The chain employs TRBV6-1 and TRBJ1-6, with D uncertain. The CDR3 has 11 amino acids. The germline gives CDR1 MNHNS, CDR2 SASEGT. V lost 6 bases and J lost 15, with 12 bases in between. CDR3 in DNA: TGTGCCAGCAGGAGATCCCTTATCCTCCACTTT. As protein: CASRRSLILHF.

This clonotype was counted a few times. The rearrangement joins TRBV20-1 to TRBJ2-5; unclear D gene. CDR1 DFQATT and CDR2 SNEGSKA come from the germline V gene (reference sequence). The CDR3 extends over 11 amino acids. V was trimmed by 0 bases and J by 10 bases, leaving 9 bases between them. CDR3 nucleotides: TGCAGTGCTAGAGATGCGCCGAACCAGTACTTC. Its protein product is CSARDAPNQYF.

The chain combines TRBV12-3 or TRBV12-4 with TRBJ2-3; no definite D call. The CDR3 sequence is 15 residues long. The V and J ends lost 5 bases and 0 bases respectively, with 12 bases between them. CDR3 sequence reads: CASSRIAGSTDTQYF. Here the CDR3 DNA reads TGTGCCAGCAGTCGTATAGCCGGGAGCACAGATACGCAGTATTTT.

This sequence joins TRBV29-1 and TRBJ1-1; D unclear. Trimming left V 7 bases short and J 0 bases short, with 12 bases between. This CDR3 comprises 13 residues. CDR1 and CDR2 from the germline V gene are SQVTM and ANQGSEA. In DNA form, the CDR3 reads TGCAGCGCTGACTGGGTTATGAACACTGAAGCTTTCTTT. The encoded protein is CSADWVMNTEAFF.

This clonotype was detected many times. The J gene is TRBJ2-2, the V gene TRBV12-3 or TRBV12-4; 7 bases fit TRBD1. There are 13 residues in the CDR3. The V and J ends lost 2 bases and 6 bases, in that order; junction bases with no gene match: 0. The CDR3 spells CASSLQGAGELFF. DNA of the CDR3: TGTGCCAGCAGTTTACAGGGGGCCGGGGAGCTGTTTTTT.

This clonotype was picked up many times. V and J are TRBV20-1 and TRBJ1-1, with D unclear. The CDR3 covers 11 residues. Deletions cut 0 bases from V and 6 bases from J, with 5 bases between. In germline, CDR1 is DFQATT, CDR2 SNEGSKA (reference sequence). The CDR3 DNA reads as TGCAGTGCTAGAGATACGCCTGAAGCTTTCTTT. It specifies CSARDTPEAFF.